This record looks at one T cell receptor (beta chain) sequence and its context. Its target is not known. Here immunoSEQ multiplex PCR was the method, and the copy in TCRdb shows in-frame clones only, minus some. In the table there are 95,000 to 150,000 clones, 80% to 90% of which are singletons. The data derive from a study of T cell responses to AZD1222 COVID-19 vaccine. Study-wide results and limits: Vaccine-associated CD4 TCRs ranged over spike, dominating at 160-218 and 743-854. Sampled repertoires all dated from after the peak T cell response. Clonal diversity may have been underestimated, and the donors were mostly white British, with more females than males. Reportedly, nearly half the spike-specific TCRs target unmutated variant regions.

V shed 6 bases and J shed 6 bases, with 15 bases lying between them. From germline, CDR1 is MDHEN and CDR2 SYDVKM. The CDR3 loop spans 14 amino acids. J is TRBJ1-5 and V is TRBV28, with a weak D call TRBD1 (5 bases). The sample in question was peripheral blood, obtained on day 0 of AZD1222 vaccination. This TCR derives from an adult in good health. For the CDR3, the DNA is TGTGCCAGCAGAACGCCAGGGCTCCTTCAGCCCCAGCATTTT. This gives the protein CASRTPGLLQPQHF.